This TCR beta chain was recorded in a study of persistence of HIV-infected CD4 T cells (dated by TCRdb to 2020 to 2022). Context from the whole study: The median time the participants had spent on suppressive ART was 8 years. For the TCR cluster analysis across participants, 8 or 9 participants were included for CMV and more than five participants for Gag. Peripheral blood samples of up to about 200 mL were collected at multiple time points, except for a couple of participants, who underwent leukapheresis at a single time point. Anti-CD3/anti-CD28 stimulation activated a higher proportion of cells, with a lower memory fraction, than antigen stimulation. CMV- and HIV-1 Gag-responding CD4+ T cells were isolated from ART-treated individuals so that antigen-driven clonal expansion of HIV-1-infected cells could be examined. TCRbeta sequencing assessed the clonality of all cells in each sorted population, while proviral sequencing assessed the clonality of infected cells. The paper's findings and limits, for the study overall: The study involved few individuals and tested only a limited range of antigens. TCRbeta richness in CMV- and Gag-responding cells was significantly lower than in anti-CD3/anti-CD28-responding cells; CMV-responding cells had higher oligoclonality than CD3/CD28-stimulated and Gag-responding cells. A correlation was observed between TCR oligoclonality and proviral oligoclonality within the same sorted populations. Degenerate expanded CDR3beta sequences were enriched in antigen-responding cells, suggesting convergent selection of CD4+ responses to CMV and Gag. Bulk TCR analyses could not be limited to the rare CMV-responding cells that actually contained HIV-1 proviruses.

As for this clone: Its antigen is not yet known. Base qualities are missing; no much larger clone stands one base away.

From the cysteine through the phenylalanine, the CDR3 covers 13 amino acids. This entry keeps only the CDR3 DNA: 39 bases, framed from base 1. V is pared back by 6 bases and J by 5 bases, with 14 bases lying between the germline termini. In the germline V gene, CDR1 corresponds to SGHRS and CDR2 to YFSETQ. The treatment or condition label on this specimen signifies: suppressive antiretroviral therapy. As a nonspecific positive control representing the CD4+ T cell repertoire, the cells were stimulated with anti-CD3/anti-CD28 magnetic beads. Responding CD4+ T cells were sorted by upregulation of both CD40 ligand and CD69. HIV-1-infected adults in whom suppressive ART had been started during chronic infection were enrolled as participants. For at least 4 years, participants had undetectable plasma HIV-1 RNA, below 50 copies/mL. To be included, participants needed a CD4+ T cell count above 400 cells/uL and a positive CMV serology. Before stimulation, PBMCs were isolated using density centrifugation and then depleted of CD8+ T cells. Stimulation of CD8-depleted PBMCs was carried out for approximately 17 hours with anti-CD28/CD49d costimulation, CD40-blocking antibody and enfuvirtide, to prevent new infections. Cell sorting was done on a Beckman Coulter MoFlo Legacy or XDP sorter, and dead cells were excluded with propidium iodide. Genomic DNA was extracted with the QIAamp DNA Mini Kit for samples above one million cells, otherwise with the Quick-DNA Microprep Kit.

The immunoSEQ hsTCRB assay version 4 in survey mode was used to sequence TCRbeta repertoires from genomic DNA. Genomic DNA was diluted to about 9.9 ng/uL, using up to about 1 ug per sample for TCRbeta sequencing. The study's processing was this. TCRbeta data were analyzed in ImmunoSeq Analyzer 3.0, with diversity computed on productive nucleotide rearrangements. Using the Immunarch R package, lower-bound TCR diversity was estimated with the improved Chao index and clonality was estimated with the Gini coefficient. When different nucleotide rearrangements encoded the same CDR3beta amino acid sequence, each rearrangement was treated as a distinct clonotype. TCRbeta sequences significantly enriched in antigen-responding cells relative to anti-CD3/anti-CD28-activated cells were identified by differential abundance analysis. TCRs were clustered by predicted peptide-MHC specificity with GLIPH2, both within individual participants and across merged participant data sets. Entries here come from immuneACCESS through TCRdb and include only in-frame sequences with V and J called. Some clones fail to appear in such tables; in the studies checked, an unresolved V gene covers under half of the shortfall, and the cause of the remainder is unknown. Clonal size and the V and J genes are those of that table, whereas D and trimming came from the DNA. Counted in this sample were approximately 44,000 clones; around 90% of them appeared once. The leading ten clones occupy 0.95% to 1.1% of the sample.

Rearrangement joined TRBV5-1 to TRBJ1-1; TRBD1 might be the D gene, on 5 matching bases. Sequenced here: CD4+ T cells sorted from PBMCs after roughly 18-hour stimulation, sampled from a patient who received antiretroviral therapy. According to the study, the label for this sample's cell subset or site signals: CD40L+CD69+ CD4 T cells responding to anti-CD3/anti-CD28 beads, representing the overall repertoire. This clonotype originated in an adult man with HIV who was CMV-seropositive. Read as DNA, the sequence is TGCGCCAGCACCAGGGAAGGAGGGACTGAAGCTTTCTTT. This codes for CASTREGGTEAFF.